This passage covers 2 T cell receptor beta chains from one sample sequenced in a study of CD8 T cells in ankylosing spondylitis. TCRdb itself ran the 5' RACE reads through MiXCR, one entry per CDR3 protein. The sample carries about 200,000 distinct CDR3 sequences, around 13% recorded once. Input material: blood, either unsorted or a sorted T cell fraction (not recorded which). Every receptor here comes from a male donor with ankylosing spondylitis or in good health (not recorded which).

V and J are TRBV7-9 and TRBJ2-7; TRBD2 might be the D (6 bases). The germline V gene has CDR1 SEHNR and CDR2 FQNEAQ (reference sequence). V lost 4 bases, J lost 3 bases, and 16 bases lay in between. The CDR3 runs 15 residues. DNA of the CDR3: TGTGCCAGCAGCTCCCAGGGAGGCAATCTCTACGAGCAGTACTTC. Amino acid sequence: CASSSQGGNLYEQYF.

This chain links TRBV5-4 with TRBJ2-2; TRBD2 agrees at 9 bases. This CDR3 is built from 15 residues. The germline CDR1 and CDR2 sequences are SGHNT and YYREEE (reference sequence). The V segment lost 2 bases and the J segment 5 bases; nucleotides outside the gene matches: 4. CDR3 sequence (DNA): TGTGCCAGCAGCTTCGCGGGGGGGCCTACCGGGGAGCTGTTTTTT. It translates to CASSFAGGPTGELFF.